A few counts support the clone carrying this T cell receptor beta chain. TCR beta CDR3 sequences were amplified from RNA transcripts. The HTBI primer set served for first-round RT-PCR of the TCR CDR3. In TCRdb, the multiplex PCR reads were re-called with MiXCR into one record per CDR3 protein. The sample has hundreds of thousands of distinct CDR3 sequences, around 39% seen once; the top ten hold approximately 8.7%. The sample is drawn from a study of T cells in Graves' hyperthyroidism and ophthalmopathy. The CDR3 is 15 amino acids. The V segment lost 6 bases and the J segment 3 bases; nucleotides outside the gene matches: 10. CDR1 and CDR2 (germline): SGHTA, FQGNSA.

V and J are TRBV7-2 and TRBJ1-1; 7 positions agree with TRBD1. This clonotype originated in a man between 18 and 35 years old with Graves' hyperthyroidism. Sequenced input: blood. CDR3 protein: CASRPEGTAHTEAFF. The CDR3 DNA is TGTGCCAGCAGACCTGAAGGGACAGCCCACACTGAAGCTTTCTTT.